This TCR beta chain was sequenced during a study of cytomegalovirus exposure and HLA in healthy donors. General observations from the study: Excluded: some indistinguishable V segments such as TRBV6-2 and TRBV6-3. Reportedly, diagnosis of cytomegalovirus status by the classifier showed high specificity and sensitivity.

The study sampled nominally healthy donors, though unrecorded immune exposures were likely. To note about this clone: Antigen: not known.

A multiplex PCR was run with 60 Vbeta primers and 13 Jbeta primers. Assay: immunoSEQ multiplex PCR; the TCRdb copy retains only in-frame clones and omits some. This sample has 100,000 to 150,000 clones; around 80% occur once, and the top ten carry roughly 5%. V dropped 3 bases and J dropped 3 bases, with 33 bases sitting between them. Germline CDR1 and CDR2: SGHRS and YFSETQ. The CDR3 totals 21 residues. Sample: PBMCs. This clonotype was obtained from a man aged 30 to 45 in good health and CMV-seronegative. This chain connects TRBV5-1 to TRBJ2-5; tentative D call: TRBD2 (7 bases). CDR3 amino acids: CASSSSPHPLGGDLWEETQYF. DNA of the CDR3: TGCGCCAGCAGCTCGTCTCCACACCCTCTAGGGGGGGACCTCTGGGAAGAGACCCAGTACTTC.